What follows are 21 T cell receptor beta chains derived from one specimen sequenced in a study of CD8 T cells in ankylosing spondylitis. General study results and limits: Apparently characteristic of ankylosing spondylitis blood was a TCR beta motif (about eight highly homologous variants).

These receptors have no known antigen. Using its own MiXCR run on the 5' RACE reads, TCRdb lists one record per CDR3 protein. Of hundreds of thousands of distinct CDR3 sequences in the sample, roughly 12% are singletons; the top ten hold 6.5% to 7%. The specimen was blood, either unsorted or a sorted T cell fraction (not recorded which). These receptors came from a male donor with ankylosing spondylitis.

This clonotype has only a few counts. The V gene is TRBV29-1, the J gene TRBJ2-7; 9 nucleotides match TRBD1. After removal of 7 bases from V and 2 bases from J, the junction contained 3 bases not matched to a gene. CDR1 SQVTM and CDR2 ANQGSEA come from the germline V gene. This CDR3 is built from 12 residues. The CDR3: CSGTGETYEQYF. For the CDR3, the DNA is TGCAGCGGGACAGGGGAGACCTACGAGCAGTACTTC.

The V call is TRBV11-3, the J call TRBJ2-3; 8 bases fit TRBD2. The V and J ends lost 3 bases and 9 bases, in that order; junction bases with no gene match: 8. This CDR3 is 14 amino acids long. The germline CDR1 and CDR2 sequences are SGHNT and YENEEA. For the CDR3, the DNA is TGTGCCAGCAGCTTTACCGGGACTAGGCGGACGCAGTATTTT. Amino acid sequence: CASSFTGTRRTQYF.

The CDR3 region is CASSPRNANTGELFF. The DNA for the CDR3 is TGTGCCAGCTCACCACGGAATGCGAACACCGGGGAGCTGTTTTTT. This rearrangement joins TRBV18 to TRBJ2-2; D gene ambiguous. The V end was cut by 1 base, the J end by 0 bases, with 6 bases between. The germline gives CDR1 KGHSH, CDR2 LQKENI. The CDR3 has 15 residues.

In this sample, this clonotype turned up a few times. Here the CDR3 reads CSARDLRASYEQYF. The CDR3 DNA is TGCAGTGCTAGAGATCTGAGAGCCTCCTACGAGCAGTACTTC. This rearrangement joins TRBV20-1 to TRBJ2-7; D is unresolved. From germline, CDR1 is DFQATT and CDR2 SNEGSKA (reference sequence). Between the trimmed V and J ends, which lost 0 bases and 0 bases, there was a span of 9 bases. There are 14 residues in the CDR3.

This clonotype was detected ten times or more. The chain has TRBV15 and TRBJ2-3, with D possibly TRBD2 on 6 matching bases. Trimming took off 9 bases at V and 7 bases at J, with 17 bases between the two ends. Germline V CDR1 and CDR2: LNHNV, YYDKDF (reference sequence). The CDR3 totals 13 residues. CDR3 bases: TGTGCCACAGCGGGTGGGGGTCTAAATACGCAGTATTTT. It encodes CATAGGGLNTQYF.

The J gene is TRBJ2-7, the V gene TRBV20-1, with 7 positions matching TRBD2. CDR1 and CDR2 (germline): DFQATT, SNEGSKA (reference sequence). The CDR3 consists of 15 residues. The junction had 7 bases not matched to a gene; V was cut back by 0 bases and J by 2 bases. The CDR3 sequence: CSAREVAGATYEQYF. Written as DNA, the CDR3 is TGCAGTGCTAGAGAGGTCGCGGGAGCGACCTACGAGCAGTACTTC.

This clonotype has more than one count but fewer than ten. The chain employs TRBV19 and TRBJ2-2; D remains unclear. Germline CDR1 is LNHDA and CDR2 is SQIVND (reference sequence). The CDR3 runs 15 residues. V was shortened by 5 bases and J by 1 base, with 11 bases between the two germline ends. CDR3 in amino acids: CASSDLTVNTGELFF. In DNA, the CDR3 is TGTGCCAGTAGTGACTTGACTGTGAACACCGGGGAGCTGTTTTTT.

The CDR3 loop is CASSLDPTDTEAFF. The CDR3 DNA reads TGCGCCAGCAGCTTGGATCCCACGGACACTGAAGCTTTCTTT. The rearrangement joins TRBV5-1 to TRBJ1-1; D is uncertain. From germline, CDR1 is SGHRS and CDR2 YFSETQ. The V end lost 0 bases, the J end lost 3 bases, and 9 bases lay between the germline ends. The CDR3 loop spans 14 amino acids.

The sample holds a few counts of this clonotype. The chain has TRBV20-1 and TRBJ1-6; D ambiguous. The CDR3 contains 13 residues. Per germline, CDR1 DFQATT and CDR2 SNEGSKA (reference sequence). V was shortened by 2 bases and J by 9 bases, with 11 bases between the two germline ends. CDR3 sequence: CSARNGGSSPLHF. The DNA for the CDR3 is TGCAGTGCTAGAAATGGAGGGAGTTCACCCCTCCACTTT.

This clonotype was recorded many times. The genes are TRBV7-8 and TRBJ2-3; 7 bases fit TRBD2. Trimming took 2 bases from V and 4 from J; bases not matched to a gene: 3. There are 14 residues in the CDR3. From germline, CDR1 is SGHVS and CDR2 FQNEAQ. CDR3 sequence: CASSLLLASDTQYF. Here the CDR3 DNA reads TGTGCCAGCAGCTTACTACTAGCGTCAGATACGCAGTATTTT.

The table lists this clonotype with a few counts. The DNA for the CDR3 is TGTGCCAGCAGGACGACAGGGGGCTTAAACACCGGGGAGCTGTTTTTT. It is translated as CASRTTGGLNTGELFF. The chain combines TRBV27 with TRBJ2-2; 10 bases agree with TRBD1. CDR1 and CDR2 from the germline V gene are MNHEY and SMNVEV (reference sequence). The CDR3 is 16 amino acids. J gave up 2 bases and V 6 bases, and 6 bases lay outside the gene matches.

The chain links TRBV3-1 to TRBJ2-1; D not certain. Trimming took off 4 bases at V and 3 bases at J, with 10 bases between the two ends. This CDR3 has 14 amino acids. Germline V lookup: CDR1 LGHDT, CDR2 YNNKEL (reference sequence). The CDR3 region is CASSPEIVYNEQFF. The DNA for the CDR3 is TGTGCCAGCAGCCCGGAGATAGTCTACAATGAGCAGTTCTTC.

This clonotype has at least ten counts. The gene calls are TRBV5-6 and TRBJ1-5; D is unclear. Per the germline V gene, CDR1 is SGHDT and CDR2 is YYEEEE. This CDR3 has 14 residues. Deletions cut 2 bases from V and 3 bases from J, with 9 bases between. The CDR3 DNA sequence: TGTGCCAGCAGCTTTTCTGGTTTCAATCAGCCCCAGCATTTT. Amino acids: CASSFSGFNQPQHF.

This clonotype occurred many times. V and J are TRBV20-1 and TRBJ2-1; TRBD1 matches 7 bases. The CDR3 spans 14 residues. Germline-derived CDR1 and CDR2 are DFQATT and SNEGSKA (reference sequence). Trimming at V came to 5 bases and at J to 6 bases, leaving 10 bases not matched to a gene. The CDR3 loop is CSARKRGQLNEQFF. The CDR3 DNA reads TGCAGTGCTCGTAAACGGGGACAGCTCAATGAGCAGTTCTTC.

DNA for the CDR3: TGTGCCAGCAGCTTCGGGGGGGCTTTGGATACGCAGTATTTT. Translated: CASSFGGALDTQYF. The gene calls are TRBV5-4 and TRBJ2-3; 8 positions agree with TRBD2. The CDR3 covers 14 residues. Unmatched junction bases numbered 5, after V lost 2 bases and J lost 6 bases. Germline CDR1 SGHNT, CDR2 YYREEE (reference sequence).

The chain carries TRBV29-1 and TRBJ2-1, with D perhaps assigned TRBD1 or TRBD2 (5 bases each). The V gene lost 5 bases and the J gene lost 5 bases, with 13 bases spanning the gap. This CDR3 is built from 13 residues. Germline V gene sequence: CDR1 SQVTM, CDR2 ANQGSEA. The CDR3: CSVLGEWDNEQFF. In DNA form, the CDR3 reads TGCAGCGTTTTGGGGGAATGGGACAATGAGCAGTTCTTC.

This clonotype was observed a few times. V usage is TRBV3-1 and J usage is TRBJ2-4; 7 bases are shared with TRBD1. Germline values: CDR1 LGHDT, CDR2 YNNKEL (reference sequence). J lost 12 bases, V lost 1 base, and 3 bases had no gene match. The CDR3 contains 12 residues. CDR3 sequence reads: CASSQGRDSQYF. CDR3 sequence (DNA): TGTGCCAGCAGCCAAGGTAGGGACAGTCAGTACTTC.

This clonotype was recorded a few times. V gene TRBV2 combines with J gene TRBJ1-5; D gene ambiguous. CDR1 and CDR2 from the germline V gene are SNHLY and FYNNEI. This CDR3 is 14 amino acids long. The V end was cut by 7 bases, the J end by 5 bases, with 15 bases between. CDR3 amino acids: CASTPKGGYQPQHF. The DNA of the CDR3 is TGTGCCAGCACTCCTAAAGGAGGTTATCAGCCCCAGCATTTT.

The J gene is TRBJ1-6, the V gene TRBV20-1, with a weak D call TRBD1 (5 bases). The CDR3 covers 15 residues. Germline CDR1 DFQATT, CDR2 SNEGSKA (reference sequence). Trimming shortened V by 3 bases and J by 4 bases, and 13 bases separated the two germline ends. The CDR3: CSASEPGRYNSPLHF. CDR3 in DNA: TGCAGTGCTAGTGAACCGGGACGGTATAATTCACCCCTCCACTTT.

The V gene is TRBV20-1, the J gene TRBJ1-2, with 7 positions matching TRBD1. Germline assignment: CDR1 DFQATT and CDR2 SNEGSKA (reference sequence). The length of the CDR3 is 13 residues. Trimming removed 3 bases from V and 5 bases from J; junction bases left unmatched: 6. CDR3 DNA sequence: TGCAGTGCTAGTTATAGGGGACAGTATGGCTACACCTTC. It is translated as CSASYRGQYGYTF.

This clonotype has more than one count but fewer than ten. CDR3 coding DNA: TGCAGTGCTACTCTAGCGGGGGCTAGCACAGATACGCAGTATTTT. Encoded protein: CSATLAGASTDTQYF. This rearrangement joins TRBV20-1 to TRBJ2-3; 10 nucleotides match TRBD2. The CDR3 length is 15 residues. V dropped 4 bases and J dropped 0; count of bases not matched to a gene: 4. Germline V gives CDR1 DFQATT, CDR2 SNEGSKA (reference sequence).